These 29 T cell receptor beta chains came from one sample sequenced in a study of T cell repertoires in aging, cancer and after chemotherapy. TCR beta rearrangements were amplified from peripheral blood genomic DNA. Rearranged V-D-J TRB sequences were amplified with a mixed TRB-A/B primer pool. TCRdb recomputed calls from the multiplex PCR reads with MiXCR, one row per CDR3 protein. The top ten hold about 1.2% of the sample, which has 9,000 to 13,000 distinct CDR3 sequences, less than 30% seen once. The sequencing sample was made of blood. The receptors were sampled from a human donor in good health.

This clonotype was seen a few times. The CDR3 spells CASSLVRTPYEQYF. CDR3 nucleotides: TGTGCCAGCAGTTTAGTAAGGACGCCCTACGAGCAGTACTTC. The chain links TRBV28 to TRBJ2-7; D uncertain. Between the trimmed V and J ends, which lost 2 bases and 2 bases, there was a span of 10 bases. The CDR3 is 14 amino acids. Germline CDR1 MDHEN, CDR2 SYDVKM.

By share of the sample, this clonotype is medium-sized. V gene TRBV18 combines with J gene TRBJ2-7; 8 bases map to TRBD1. The trim removed 1 base at V and 6 bases at J, leaving 2 bases unmatched. Germline CDR1 KGHSH, CDR2 LQKENI. This CDR3 has 13 amino acids. The CDR3 is CASSPRTGREQYF. CDR3 nucleotides: TGTGCCAGCTCACCACGGACAGGGCGCGAGCAGTACTTC.

The genes are TRBV7-9 and TRBJ2-3; 9 bases map to TRBD2. V shed 2 bases and J 0 bases; nucleotides not matched to a gene: 15. The CDR3 runs 20 residues. Germline-derived CDR1 and CDR2 are SEHNR and FQNEAQ (reference sequence). The CDR3 loop is CASSLSTLASGKASTDTQYF. DNA for the CDR3: TGTGCCAGCAGCTTAAGTACGCTGGCTAGCGGGAAAGCTAGCACAGATACGCAGTATTTT.

The rearrangement uses TRBV28 and TRBJ2-3, with 9 bases matching TRBD2. With the DNA end fitting TRBJ2-5 better, the J assignment may be wrong. CDR3 length equals 15 residues. Germline V gene sequence: CDR1 MDHEN, CDR2 SYDVKM. The CDR3 region is CASSSPASGMETQYF. For the CDR3, the DNA is TGTGCCAGCAGTTCCCCCGCTAGCGGGATGGAGACCCAGTACTTC.

The chain carries TRBV29-1 and TRBJ2-4, with TRBD2 matching over 12 bases. Germline V lookup: CDR1 SQVTM, CDR2 ANQGSEA. V lost 7 bases and J lost 1; bases outside the gene matches: 8. CDR3 length: 16 amino acids. In nucleotides, the CDR3 is TGCAGCGGCCCGACTAGCGGGAGAGTGGCCAAAAACATTCAGTACTTC. Translation: CSGPTSGRVAKNIQYF.

There are a few counts of this clonotype. The CDR3 reads CASSLVETGTSGSHEQYF. DNA of the CDR3: TGCGCCAGCAGCTTGGTGGAAACCGGGACTAGCGGGAGCCACGAGCAGTACTTC. V usage is TRBV5-1 and J usage is TRBJ2-7; TRBD2 aligns across 14 bases. Losses at the gene ends were 0 bases for V and 5 bases for J; bases not matched to a gene: 10. The CDR3 spans 18 residues. Germline V gives CDR1 SGHRS, CDR2 YFSETQ.

This clonotype is medium-sized in the sample. The chain recombines TRBV6-5 with TRBJ2-7; D gene unclear. The CDR3 extends over 13 amino acids. V dropped 0 bases and J dropped 3 bases, with 6 bases sitting between them. The germline V gene encodes CDR1 MNHEY and CDR2 SVGAGI. The DNA of the CDR3 is TGTGCCAGCAGTTACTCGATGATCTACGAGCAGTACTTC. It specifies CASSYSMIYEQYF.

This clonotype counts as medium-sized. V gene TRBV19 combines with J gene TRBJ2-1; D unresolved. Between the trimmed V and J ends, which lost 3 bases and 6 bases, there was a span of 21 bases. The CDR3 has 17 amino acids. The germline CDR1 and CDR2 sequences are LNHDA and SQIVND (reference sequence). The CDR3 bases are TGTGCCAGTAGTATGGAAGGCTCGACTGTTCATGGCAATGAGCAGTTCTTC. Protein product: CASSMEGSTVHGNEQFF.

Judged by abundance, this clonotype is medium-sized. J is TRBJ1-5 and V is TRBV6-1; no definite D call. CDR1 is MNHNS, CDR2 SASEGT, per germline. CDR3 length: 13 amino acids. Trimming stripped 0 bases from V and 4 bases from J, with 4 bases between. CDR3 in amino acids: CASSEAENQPQHF. The CDR3, as DNA: TGTGCCAGCAGTGAAGCAGAAAATCAGCCCCAGCATTTT.

This chain's CDR3 is CASSLYARTEAFF. For the CDR3, the DNA is TGTGCCAGCAGCTTGTATGCGAGGACTGAAGCTTTCTTT. This rearrangement joins TRBV5-6 to TRBJ1-1, with D unresolved. Trimming left V 1 base short and J 5 bases short, with 9 bases between. The V gene's germline CDR1 is SGHDT and CDR2 YYEEEE. The CDR3 spans 13 residues.

J is TRBJ1-2 and V is TRBV5-1, with 10 bases that match TRBD1. CDR1 is SGHRS and CDR2 is YFSETQ in the germline V gene. V lost 4 bases, J lost 5 bases, and 5 bases stayed unmatched. There are 14 residues in the CDR3. This CDR3 reads CASSGGQGTYGYTF. CDR3 nucleotide sequence: TGCGCCAGCAGCGGGGGACAGGGGACGTATGGCTACACCTTC. The whole variable domain, remainder taken from reference TRBV5-1 and TRBJ1-2, is KAGVTQTPRYLIKTRGQQVTLSCSPISGHRSVSWYQQTPGQGLQFLFEYFSETQRNKGNFPGRFSGRQFSNSRSEMNVSTLELGDSALYLCASSGGQGTYGYTFGSGTRLTVV.

This clonotype showed up just a few times. The chain joins TRBV5-1 to TRBJ1-4; 8 bases are shared with TRBD1. CDR1 and CDR2 (germline): SGHRS, YFSETQ. Trimming at V came to 5 bases and at J to 4 bases, leaving 1 base not matched to a gene. CDR3 length: 13 residues. In nucleotides, the CDR3 is TGCGCCAGCAGGGGACAGGTTAATGAAAAACTGTTTTTT. Translated: CASRGQVNEKLFF.

This clonotype was seen more than once but under ten times. The V and J genes are TRBV14 and TRBJ2-2, with 10 positions matching TRBD1. The germline gives CDR1 SGHDN, CDR2 FVKESK. The J segment lost 7 bases and the V segment lost 7 bases, leaving 12 bases of the junction unmatched. The CDR3 contains 16 residues. In nucleotides, the CDR3 is TGTGCCAGCACCATGACAGGGGGCCTCCCTGGCGGGGAGCTGTTTTTT. Residues: CASTMTGGLPGGELFF.

This clonotype is termed medium-sized (0.01 to 0.1%). V usage is TRBV19 and J usage is TRBJ2-5; 7 bases are shared with TRBD2. This CDR3 contains 17 residues. CDR1 and CDR2 from the germline V gene are LNHDA and SQIVND (reference sequence). V gave up 4 bases and J gave up 0 bases; unmatched junction bases: 11. This chain's CDR3 is CASSTNSGGMYQETQYF. CDR3 nucleotide sequence: TGTGCCAGTAGTACGAACTCGGGAGGAATGTACCAAGAGACCCAGTACTTC. Combining the CDR3 with reference TRBV19 and TRBJ2-5 gives the whole variable domain DGGITQSPKYLFRKEGQNVTLSCEQNLNHDAMYWYRQDPGQGLRLIYYSQIVNDFQKGDIAEGYSVSREKKESFPLTVTSAQKNPTAFYLCASSTNSGGMYQETQYFGPGTRLLVL.

The chain combines TRBV19 with TRBJ2-7; D is possibly TRBD1 (7 bases). This CDR3 has 16 residues. Germline CDR1 and CDR2: LNHDA and SQIVND (reference sequence). V lost 5 bases, J lost 3 bases, and 20 bases lay in between. CDR3 residues: CASSPNNDRDFYEQYF. CDR3 bases: TGTGCCAGTAGTCCGAACAACGACAGGGACTTCTACGAGCAGTACTTC.

The J gene is TRBJ1-1, the V gene TRBV7-9, with 11 nucleotides matching TRBD1. Trimming at V came to 3 bases and at J to 4 bases, leaving 7 bases not matched to a gene. CDR3 length equals 16 residues. CDR1 SEHNR and CDR2 FQNEAQ come from the germline V gene (reference sequence). DNA for the CDR3: TGTGCCAGCAGCTTGGACAGGGGGCTCGGGAGCACTGAAGCTTTCTTT. This translates into CASSLDRGLGSTEAFF.

The chain employs TRBV7-2 and TRBJ2-3; unclear D gene. The CDR3 sequence is 14 residues long. CDR1 is SGHTA and CDR2 is FQGNSA in the germline V gene. Trimming took off 4 bases at V and 0 bases at J, with 8 bases between the two ends. CDR3 residues: CASSSEGSTDTQYF. The CDR3 DNA reads as TGTGCCAGCAGCTCCGAAGGGAGCACAGATACGCAGTATTTT. The full variable domain, with the rest looked up from reference TRBV7-2 and TRBJ2-3, is GAGVSQSPSNKVTEKGKDVELRCDPISGHTALYWYRQSLGQGLEFLIYFQGNSAPDKSGLPSDRFSAERTGGSVSTLTIQRTQQEDSAVYLCASSSEGSTDTQYFGPGTRLTVL.

This clonotype was found a few times. This rearrangement joins TRBV7-9 to TRBJ2-7, with D unresolved. V lost 3 bases and J lost 3, with 6 bases in between. CDR3 length: 12 residues. Germline CDR1 reads SEHNR; CDR2 reads FQNEAQ (reference sequence). CDR3 sequence (DNA): TGTGCCAGCAGCTTTCTAAACTACGAGCAGTACTTC. The encoded protein is CASSFLNYEQYF. Complete variable domain (other parts from reference TRBV7-9 and TRBJ2-7): DTGVSQNPRHKITKRGQNVTFRCDPISEHNRLYWYRQTLGQGPEFLTYFQNEAQLEKSRLLSDRFSAERPKGSFSTLEIQRTEQGDSAMYLCASSFLNYEQYFGPGTRLTVT.

This sequence joins TRBV7-3 and TRBJ2-2; no clear D. Per the germline V gene, CDR1 is SGHTA and CDR2 is FQGTGA. V was trimmed by 5 bases and J by 5 bases, leaving 27 bases between them. The CDR3 contains 19 residues. CDR3 sequence: CASSLAPGRGNEQTGELFF. The CDR3 nucleotides read TGTGCCAGCAGCCTCGCCCCCGGACGAGGAAATGAACAGACCGGGGAGCTGTTTTTT. The full variable domain, with the rest looked up from reference TRBV7-3 and TRBJ2-2, is GAGVSQTPSNKVTEKGKYVELRCDPISGHTALYWYRQSLGQGPEFLIYFQGTGAADDSGLPNDRFFAVRPEGSVSTLKIQRTERGDSAVYLCASSLAPGRGNEQTGELFFGEGSRLTVL.

This clonotype was counted only a few times. V and J are TRBV10-3 and TRBJ2-7, with TRBD1 matching 7 bases. The CDR3 length is 16 residues. The V and J ends lost 4 bases and 6 bases, in that order; junction bases with no gene match: 15. The germline V gene has CDR1 ENHRY and CDR2 SYGVKD. CDR3 DNA: TGTGCCATCAGTGTCGGGACAGCCCGACGAGGGGGCGAGCAGTACTTC. Protein product: CAISVGTARRGGEQYF.

The rearrangement links TRBV5-4 to TRBJ1-1, with D hard to call. The CDR3 is 12 amino acids. Germline assignment: CDR1 SGHNT and CDR2 YYREEE (reference sequence). V was pared by 4 bases and J by 8 bases, with 12 bases between. CDR3 nucleotide sequence: TGTGCCAGCAGCCCGACCGCGGGGGAAGCTTTCTTT. Translating it yields CASSPTAGEAFF.

This chain joins TRBV27 and TRBJ2-3, with D maybe TRBD1 (6 bases). The V gene lost 1 base and the J gene lost 1 base, with 15 bases spanning the gap. This CDR3 is built from 17 residues. Germline V gene sequence: CDR1 MNHEY, CDR2 SMNVEV (reference sequence). This chain's CDR3 is CASSLLFLEGGTDTQYF. The CDR3 nucleotides are TGTGCCAGCAGTTTATTGTTCTTAGAGGGGGGCACAGATACGCAGTATTTT.

J is TRBJ2-1 and V is TRBV28; 7 bases fit TRBD2. Germline-derived CDR1 and CDR2 are MDHEN and SYDVKM. The CDR3 is 18 amino acids. V shed 2 bases, J shed 4 bases, and the junction held 14 bases outside the gene matches. CDR3 region: CASSLAAAGHSGYNEQFF. The CDR3 coding sequence is TGTGCCAGCAGTTTAGCGGCGGCTGGACATAGCGGGTACAATGAGCAGTTCTTC.

The chain joins TRBV7-9 to TRBJ1-4; 9 positions match TRBD1. CDR3 length equals 15 residues. Germline V CDR1 and CDR2: SEHNR, FQNEAQ (reference sequence). Losses at the gene ends were 6 bases for V and 8 bases for J; bases not matched to a gene: 10. CDR3 region: CASSQHRGLGEKLFF. As DNA, the CDR3 is TGTGCCAGCAGTCAACACAGGGGGCTGGGAGAAAAACTGTTTTTT. The variable domain in full, with the rest retrieved from reference TRBV7-9 and TRBJ1-4, is DTGVSQNPRHKITKRGQNVTFRCDPISEHNRLYWYRQTLGQGPEFLTYFQNEAQLEKSRLLSDRFSAERPKGSFSTLEIQRTEQGDSAMYLCASSQHRGLGEKLFFGSGTQLSVL.

Judged by abundance, this clonotype is medium-sized (0.01 to 0.1%). This sequence joins TRBV29-1 and TRBJ1-2; D is undetermined. This CDR3 region has 14 residues. The germline gives CDR1 SQVTM, CDR2 ANQGSEA. Trimming removed 2 bases at V and 0 bases at J, with 10 bases between. CDR3 in amino acids: CSVERRLSNYGYTF. As DNA, the CDR3 is TGCAGCGTTGAACGGCGGCTATCTAACTATGGCTACACCTTC.

The chain has TRBV12-3 or TRBV12-4 and TRBJ1-2, with unresolved D. Trimming pared 1 base from V and 2 bases from J, leaving 8 bases between. The CDR3 extends over 14 amino acids. Written as DNA, the CDR3 is TGTGCCAGCAGTTTAGGGACGACCAACTATGGCTACACCTTC. Encoded protein: CASSLGTTNYGYTF.

The chain combines TRBV28 with TRBJ2-2, with D tentatively TRBD1 or TRBD2 (5 bases each). Between the trimmed V and J ends, which lost 8 bases and 6 bases, there was a span of 16 bases. Germline V CDR1 and CDR2: MDHEN, SYDVKM. The CDR3 totals 14 residues. This chain's CDR3 is CASLGREMAGELFF. In DNA form, the CDR3 reads TGTGCCAGCCTGGGCAGGGAGATGGCCGGGGAGCTGTTTTTT. Variable domain in full (rest from reference TRBV28 and TRBJ2-2): DVKVTQSSRYLVKRTGEKVFLECVQDMDHENMFWYRQDPGLGLRLIYFSYDVKMKEKGDIPEGYSVSREKKERFSLILESASTNQTSMYLCASLGREMAGELFFGEGSRLTVL.

This clonotype has a handful of counts. The CDR3 nucleotides read TGTGCCAGCAGTTATGTGCGGGAGGTGTACGAGCAGTACTTC. This encodes CASSYVREVYEQYF. V is TRBV6-5 and J is TRBJ2-7, with 8 bases aligning to TRBD2. With V trimmed by 3 bases and J by 4 bases, 5 bases remained unmatched. The CDR3 runs to 14 residues. The V gene's germline CDR1 is MNHEY and CDR2 SVGAGI.

This clonotype was seen just once. It may be a read error: a sequence one base away is much more abundant. The rearrangement uses TRBV19 and TRBJ2-7, with TRBD1 matching 7 bases. CDR1 is LNHDA, CDR2 SQIVND, per germline (reference sequence). The CDR3 is 14 amino acids. CDR3 amino acids: CASSIDRDGYEKYF. In nucleotides, the CDR3 is TGTGCCAGTAGTATCGACAGGGACGGCTACGAGAAGTACTTC.